This TCR beta chain was recorded in a study of beta chain features in type 1 diabetes. Overall study findings and caveats: Moderate but significant shortening of TCRB CDR3s was recorded in all four CD4+ subsets from Type 1 diabetes patients.

V lost 2 bases to trimming and J lost 0 bases, with 12 bases between them. The CDR3 totals 16 residues. The germline V gene encodes CDR1 SGDLS and CDR2 YYNGEE. The authors reverse transcribed all of the isolated RNA, so sequencing captured expressed TCRB transcripts. Using immunoSEQ multiplex PCR, the repertoire was profiled, and TCRdb retains in-frame clones only, with some absent. Here the sample spans about 150,000 clones, about 9% being singletons. About this clone itself: Its antigen is still unknown.

The sample consisted of central memory CD4+ T cells from blood. This clonotype was sampled from a woman aged 30 to 39 with type 1 diabetes. The rearrangement joins TRBV9 to TRBJ1-3; D may be TRBD1 (6 bases). The CDR3 sequence: CASSVSGHFSGNTIYF. The CDR3 bases are TGTGCCAGCAGCGTTTCGGGACACTTCTCTGGAAACACCATATATTTT.